This T cell receptor beta chain stems from a study of CD8 T cells in Susac syndrome. As concerns this clonotype: Antigen specificity is unknown.

Negative isolation was used for CD8+ and CD4+ T cells, and FACS enrichment was applied to TEMRA cells. RNA amounts of roughly 0.5 to 1 ug underwent reverse transcription with random hexamers. A single record per CDR3 protein comes from TCRdb applying MiXCR to the immunoSEQ multiplex PCR reads. The data hold some 100,000 distinct CDR3 sequences, with about 95% observed a single time. Points from the study as a whole: The study conceded that its TCR sequencing and HLA analysis involved relatively few individuals.

Germline loops: CDR1 GTSNPN, CDR2 SVGIG (reference sequence). V dropped 4 bases and J dropped 0 bases, with 19 bases sitting between them. This CDR3 region has 17 residues. This sequence originates from a human donor in good health. Input material: CD4+ T cells from PBMCs. The V and J genes are TRBV30 and TRBJ1-3; maybe TRBD1 (6 bases). The CDR3 reads CAWTSKRGIFSGNTIYF. The CDR3 bases are TGTGCCTGGACTTCGAAGAGGGGGATTTTCTCTGGAAACACCATATATTTT.